Listed below are T cell receptor beta chains from one sample, sequenced in a study of shared clonotypes between healthy human individuals. Clones were read by immunoSEQ multiplex PCR, and TCRdb kept only the in-frame ones, dropping some. The profile shows approximately 1.5 million clones, about 98.5% of them singletons. The material sequenced was naive CD4+ T cells sorted from blood. These TCRs come from a man under 40 in good health. Each CDR3 is given with its conserved first and last residue. The order of the fields is clone size, J gene, D gene, V gene, CDR3 protein, CDR3 DNA. The D gene is left open where the match is weak. Size is stated for part of the rows, as once, few or many counts, or as a class when the clone is expanded.

clone size: NA
J gene: TRBJ2-1
D gene: TRBD2
V gene: TRBV15
CDR3 protein: CATSSPGLAGGWEQFF
CDR3 DNA: TGTGCCACCAGCAGCCCCGGACTAGCGGGGGGCTGGGAGCAGTTCTTC

clone size: NA
J gene: TRBJ2-1
D gene: TRBD2
V gene: TRBV5-1
CDR3 protein: CASSLRVAGDLEQFF
CDR3 DNA: TGCGCCAGCAGCCTCCGTGTAGCGGGGGATTTGGAGCAGTTCTTC

clone size: NA
J gene: TRBJ1-3
D gene: NA
V gene: TRBV2
CDR3 protein: CARGLNSGNTIYF
CDR3 DNA: TGTGCCAGGGGTTTGAACTCTGGAAACACCATATATTTT

clone size: NA
J gene: TRBJ2-2
D gene: TRBD2
V gene: TRBV5-1
CDR3 protein: CASNRLAGGQGTGELFF
CDR3 DNA: TGCGCCAGCAACCGACTAGCGGGAGGGCAGGGCACCGGGGAGCTGTTTTTT

clone size: NA
J gene: TRBJ1-4
D gene: NA
V gene: TRBV2
CDR3 protein: CASSLGVREKLFF
CDR3 DNA: TGTGCCAGCAGTTTAGGGGTTCGGGAAAAACTGTTTTTT

clone size: NA
J gene: TRBJ2-2
D gene: TRBD1
V gene: TRBV28
CDR3 protein: CASSLNRGRGTGELFF
CDR3 DNA: TGTGCCAGCAGTTTAAACAGGGGGCGGGGCACCGGGGAGCTGTTTTTT

clone size: NA
J gene: TRBJ2-7
D gene: TRBD1
V gene: TRBV10-3
CDR3 protein: CAISPGQGSFSNEQYF
CDR3 DNA: TGTGCCATCAGCCCGGGACAGGGATCTTTTTCCAACGAGCAGTACTTC

clone size: NA
J gene: TRBJ2-5
D gene: NA
V gene: TRBV6-1
CDR3 protein: CASSESIGAEQETQYF
CDR3 DNA: TGTGCCAGCAGTGAGAGTATAGGGGCAGAACAAGAGACCCAGTACTTC

clone size: NA
J gene: TRBJ1-1
D gene: TRBD1
V gene: TRBV5-1
CDR3 protein: CASSLAGTVESAFF
CDR3 DNA: TGCGCCAGCAGCTTGGCCGGGACAGTAGAGTCGGCTTTCTTT

clone size: once
J gene: TRBJ1-5
D gene: NA
V gene: TRBV5-4
CDR3 protein: CASSDGGYSNQPQHF
CDR3 DNA: TGTGCCAGCAGCGACGGGGGGTATAGCAATCAGCCCCAGCATTTT

clone size: NA
J gene: TRBJ1-1
D gene: NA
V gene: TRBV5-1
CDR3 protein: CASSSFGTQRDLNTEAFF
CDR3 DNA: TGCGCCAGCAGCTCCTTTGGGACCCAAAGGGACTTGAACACTGAAGCTTTCTTT

clone size: NA
J gene: TRBJ2-1
D gene: TRBD2
V gene: TRBV28
CDR3 protein: CASLGLASPYYNEQFF
CDR3 DNA: TGTGCCAGCCTGGGACTAGCGTCCCCTTACTACAATGAGCAGTTCTTC

clone size: NA
J gene: TRBJ1-1
D gene: NA
V gene: TRBV6-6
CDR3 protein: CASSYASTEAFF
CDR3 DNA: TGTGCCAGCAGTTACGCCAGCACTGAAGCTTTCTTT

clone size: NA
J gene: TRBJ2-7
D gene: NA
V gene: TRBV5-8
CDR3 protein: CASSLAMGTYEQYF
CDR3 DNA: TGTGCCAGCAGCTTGGCGATGGGGACTTACGAGCAGTACTTC

clone size: NA
J gene: TRBJ2-4
D gene: NA
V gene: TRBV7-2
CDR3 protein: CASSLDQGDIQYF
CDR3 DNA: TGTGCCAGCAGCTTAGATCAGGGAGACATTCAGTACTTC

clone size: NA
J gene: TRBJ1-1
D gene: NA
V gene: TRBV2
CDR3 protein: CASNIGQENTEAFF
CDR3 DNA: TGTGCCAGCAATATAGGTCAGGAGAACACTGAAGCTTTCTTT

clone size: NA
J gene: TRBJ2-3
D gene: NA
V gene: TRBV18
CDR3 protein: CASSPPSDTQYF
CDR3 DNA: TGTGCCAGCTCACCACCTTCAGATACGCAGTATTTT

clone size: NA
J gene: TRBJ2-7
D gene: NA
V gene: TRBV5-5
CDR3 protein: CASSPNGVSYEQYF
CDR3 DNA: TGTGCCAGCAGCCCAAATGGCGTGTCCTACGAGCAGTACTTC

clone size: once
J gene: TRBJ1-2
D gene: TRBD1
V gene: TRBV10-1
CDR3 protein: CASRTGTARGYGYTF
CDR3 DNA: TGCGCCAGCAGAACCGGGACAGCTAGAGGCTATGGCTACACCTTC

clone size: NA
J gene: TRBJ1-1
D gene: TRBD1
V gene: TRBV6-5
CDR3 protein: CASSYSPGGNTEAFF
CDR3 DNA: TGTGCCAGCAGTTACTCCCCAGGGGGCAACACTGAAGCTTTCTTT

clone size: NA
J gene: TRBJ1-5
D gene: NA
V gene: TRBV28
CDR3 protein: CASSLWDAEPQHF
CDR3 DNA: TGTGCCAGCAGTTTATGGGATGCGGAGCCCCAGCATTTT

clone size: NA
J gene: TRBJ2-1
D gene: NA
V gene: TRBV5-1
CDR3 protein: CASSLGGDEQFF
CDR3 DNA: TGCGCCAGCAGCTTAGGGGGGGATGAGCAGTTCTTC

clone size: NA
J gene: TRBJ2-7
D gene: NA
V gene: TRBV28
CDR3 protein: CASKRQGPLSSYEQYF
CDR3 DNA: TGTGCCAGCAAGCGGCAGGGGCCCCTAAGCTCCTACGAGCAGTACTTC

clone size: NA
J gene: TRBJ2-3
D gene: NA
V gene: TRBV15
CDR3 protein: CATSGGGGRTDTQYF
CDR3 DNA: TGTGCCACCAGCGGGGGTGGGGGTCGCACAGATACGCAGTATTTT

clone size: NA
J gene: TRBJ2-1
D gene: NA
V gene: TRBV2
CDR3 protein: CASSERITYNEQFF
CDR3 DNA: TGTGCCAGCAGTGAAAGAATTACCTACAATGAGCAGTTCTTC

clone size: NA
J gene: TRBJ2-6
D gene: NA
V gene: TRBV6-5
CDR3 protein: CASSYSTGSGANVLTF
CDR3 DNA: TGTGCCAGCAGTTACTCGACCGGTTCGGGGGCCAACGTCCTGACTTTC

clone size: once
J gene: TRBJ1-3
D gene: NA
V gene: TRBV5-4
CDR3 protein: CASSSLKEVDTIYF
CDR3 DNA: TGTGCCAGCAGCTCGTTGAAGGAGGTGGACACCATATATTTT

clone size: NA
J gene: TRBJ2-7
D gene: NA
V gene: TRBV5-5
CDR3 protein: CASSILPNEQYF
CDR3 DNA: TGTGCCAGCAGCATACTACCCAACGAGCAGTACTTC

clone size: NA
J gene: TRBJ2-1
D gene: NA
V gene: TRBV9
CDR3 protein: CASSVPDTKYNEQFF
CDR3 DNA: TGTGCCAGCAGCGTACCGGACACGAAGTACAATGAGCAGTTCTTC

clone size: NA
J gene: TRBJ2-5
D gene: TRBD2
V gene: TRBV5-1
CDR3 protein: CASSYSGTGVETQYF
CDR3 DNA: TGCGCCAGCAGCTATAGCGGGACGGGAGTTGAGACCCAGTACTTC

clone size: once
J gene: TRBJ1-2
D gene: NA
V gene: TRBV15
CDR3 protein: CATSRSDYGYTF
CDR3 DNA: TGTGCCACCAGCAGAAGCGACTATGGCTACACCTTC

clone size: NA
J gene: TRBJ2-1
D gene: NA
V gene: TRBV7-6
CDR3 protein: CASSLSGAPEQFF
CDR3 DNA: TGTGCCAGCAGCCTTTCGGGAGCCCCTGAGCAGTTCTTC

clone size: NA
J gene: TRBJ2-6
D gene: NA
V gene: TRBV14
CDR3 protein: CASSQATGGANVLTF
CDR3 DNA: TGTGCCAGCAGCCAGGCCACCGGCGGGGCCAACGTCCTGACTTTC

clone size: NA
J gene: TRBJ1-1
D gene: NA
V gene: TRBV18
CDR3 protein: CASSPGGANTEAFF
CDR3 DNA: TGTGCCAGCTCACCGGGGGGAGCCAACACTGAAGCTTTCTTT

clone size: NA
J gene: TRBJ1-1
D gene: TRBD1
V gene: TRBV5-1
CDR3 protein: CASRKGTGVNTEAFF
CDR3 DNA: TGCGCCAGCAGAAAAGGGACAGGGGTGAACACTGAAGCTTTCTTT

clone size: NA
J gene: TRBJ2-1
D gene: TRBD2
V gene: TRBV5-1
CDR3 protein: CASSLGEGSPINEQFF
CDR3 DNA: TGCGCCAGCAGCCTGGGGGAGGGATCACCTATTAATGAGCAGTTCTTC

clone size: once
J gene: TRBJ1-4
D gene: TRBD1
V gene: TRBV7-2
CDR3 protein: CASSLGQARGEKLFF
CDR3 DNA: TGTGCCAGCAGCCTGGGACAGGCCCGAGGTGAAAAACTGTTTTTT

clone size: NA
J gene: TRBJ2-1
D gene: NA
V gene: TRBV6-1
CDR3 protein: CASDRTAASSLEQFF
CDR3 DNA: TGTGCCAGCGACCGTACGGCAGCCAGCTCATTAGAGCAGTTCTTC

clone size: NA
J gene: TRBJ2-7
D gene: NA
V gene: TRBV15
CDR3 protein: CATSRDQGASQMYEQYF
CDR3 DNA: TGTGCCACCAGCAGAGATCAAGGGGCGTCTCAGATGTACGAGCAGTACTTC

clone size: NA
J gene: TRBJ2-7
D gene: TRBD2
V gene: TRBV4-3
CDR3 protein: CASSQVGTSGRRTLYF
CDR3 DNA: TGCGCCAGCAGCCAAGTCGGGACTAGCGGGAGGCGTACGTTGTACTTC

clone size: NA
J gene: TRBJ2-7
D gene: NA
V gene: TRBV20-1
CDR3 protein: CSASNYYEQYF
CDR3 DNA: TGCAGTGCTAGTAATTACTACGAGCAGTACTTC

clone size: once
J gene: TRBJ2-2
D gene: NA
V gene: TRBV11-2
CDR3 protein: CASSPQVTGELFF
CDR3 DNA: TGTGCCAGCAGCCCTCAGGTTACCGGGGAGCTGTTTTTT

clone size: NA
J gene: TRBJ1-1
D gene: NA
V gene: TRBV5-1
CDR3 protein: CASSAEISGFAEAFF
CDR3 DNA: TGCGCCAGCAGCGCCGAAATTTCCGGGTTCGCTGAAGCTTTCTTT

clone size: NA
J gene: TRBJ2-7
D gene: NA
V gene: TRBV5-6
CDR3 protein: CASSGDGGYNEQYF
CDR3 DNA: TGTGCCAGCAGCGGGGACGGTGGGTATAACGAGCAGTACTTC

clone size: NA
J gene: TRBJ2-7
D gene: NA
V gene: TRBV10-1
CDR3 protein: CASSANRGGDEQYF
CDR3 DNA: TGCGCCAGCAGTGCGAACAGGGGGGGGGACGAGCAGTACTTC

clone size: NA
J gene: TRBJ2-3
D gene: TRBD1
V gene: TRBV18
CDR3 protein: CASSRQGGAVTDTQYF
CDR3 DNA: TGTGCCAGCTCAAGACAGGGCGGAGCAGTAACAGATACGCAGTATTTT

clone size: NA
J gene: TRBJ1-5
D gene: NA
V gene: TRBV29-1
CDR3 protein: CSVAGNSELSGNQPQHF
CDR3 DNA: TGCAGCGTGGCAGGGAATAGTGAATTATCCGGCAATCAGCCCCAGCATTTT

clone size: NA
J gene: TRBJ1-4
D gene: TRBD1
V gene: TRBV5-1
CDR3 protein: CASSSVPGQGATGNEKLFF
CDR3 DNA: TGCGCCAGCAGCTCCGTCCCGGGACAGGGGGCGACGGGTAATGAAAAACTGTTTTTT

clone size: once
J gene: TRBJ2-7
D gene: NA
V gene: TRBV5-1
CDR3 protein: CASSLAPGQSSYEQYF
CDR3 DNA: TGCGCCAGCAGCTTGGCCCCGGGACAAAGCTCCTACGAGCAGTACTTC

clone size: NA
J gene: TRBJ2-3
D gene: NA
V gene: TRBV5-1
CDR3 protein: CASSQDPGDPQYF
CDR3 DNA: TGCGCCAGCAGCCAGGACCCGGGGGACCCGCAGTATTTT

clone size: NA
J gene: TRBJ2-2
D gene: TRBD1
V gene: TRBV9
CDR3 protein: CASSHGQANTGELFF
CDR3 DNA: TGTGCCAGCAGCCACGGACAGGCGAACACCGGGGAGCTGTTTTTT

clone size: NA
J gene: TRBJ2-7
D gene: TRBD1
V gene: TRBV11-3
CDR3 protein: CASSKGDRGHVEQYF
CDR3 DNA: TGTGCCAGCAGCAAAGGGGACAGGGGGCACGTCGAGCAGTACTTC

clone size: NA
J gene: TRBJ2-1
D gene: TRBD1
V gene: TRBV19
CDR3 protein: CASSIGPDWGQEQFF
CDR3 DNA: TGTGCCAGTAGTATCGGCCCGGACTGGGGACAGGAGCAGTTCTTC

clone size: NA
J gene: TRBJ2-3
D gene: NA
V gene: TRBV5-1
CDR3 protein: CASSSSLDTQYF
CDR3 DNA: TGCGCCAGCAGCTCAAGTCTAGATACGCAGTATTTT